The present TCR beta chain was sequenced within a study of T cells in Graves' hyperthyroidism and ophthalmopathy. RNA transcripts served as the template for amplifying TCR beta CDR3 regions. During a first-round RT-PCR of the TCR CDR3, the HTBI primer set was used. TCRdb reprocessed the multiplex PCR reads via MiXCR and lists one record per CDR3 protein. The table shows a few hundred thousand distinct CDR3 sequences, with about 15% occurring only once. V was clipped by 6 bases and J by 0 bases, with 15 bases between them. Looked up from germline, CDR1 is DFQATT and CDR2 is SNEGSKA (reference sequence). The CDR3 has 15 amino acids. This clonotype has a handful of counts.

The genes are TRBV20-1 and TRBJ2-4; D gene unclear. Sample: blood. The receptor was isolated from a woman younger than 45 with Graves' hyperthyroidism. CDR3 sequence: CSAPQTSGAKNIQYF. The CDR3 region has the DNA TGCAGTGCCCCCCAAACGTCGGGAGCCAAAAACATTCAGTACTTC.